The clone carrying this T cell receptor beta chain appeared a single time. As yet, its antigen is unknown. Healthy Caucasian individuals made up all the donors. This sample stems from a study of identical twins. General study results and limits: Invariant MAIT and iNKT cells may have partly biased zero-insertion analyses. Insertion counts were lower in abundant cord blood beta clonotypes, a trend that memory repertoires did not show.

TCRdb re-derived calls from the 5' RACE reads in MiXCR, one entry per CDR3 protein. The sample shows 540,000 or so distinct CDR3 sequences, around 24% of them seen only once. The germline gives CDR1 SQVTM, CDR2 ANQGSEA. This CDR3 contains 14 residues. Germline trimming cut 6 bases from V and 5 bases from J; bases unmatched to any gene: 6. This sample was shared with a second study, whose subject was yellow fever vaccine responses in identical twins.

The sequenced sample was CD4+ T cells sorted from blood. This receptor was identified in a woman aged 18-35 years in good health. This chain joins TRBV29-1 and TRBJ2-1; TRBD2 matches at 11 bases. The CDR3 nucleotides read TGCAGCGTGGAGCGGGGACTAGCGGACAATGAGCAGTTCTTC. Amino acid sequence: CSVERGLADNEQFF.